What follows is one TCR beta chain and its context. Clones were sequenced by immunoSEQ multiplex PCR, and TCRdb holds only the in-frame ones, with some missing. The repertoire has 130,000 to 150,000 clones, just under 95% of them found once; the top ten carry 11% to 15%. Germline V CDR1 and CDR2: LNHNV, YYDKDF (reference sequence). The CDR3 extends over 14 amino acids. Deletions cut 0 bases from V and 7 bases from J, with 10 bases between. The data were obtained in a study of control samples from healthy donors and cancer patients. The sequenced sample consisted of PBMCs. The gene calls are TRBV15 and TRBJ2-1; D ambiguous. The source of this sequence is a man aged 60 to 75 with colorectal cancer. CDR3 in DNA: TGTGCCACCAGCAGAGATCTGGCGGTGAATGAGCAGTTCTTC. Protein: CATSRDLAVNEQFF.